This TCR beta chain was recorded in a study of blood T cells in healthy people across ages. This clonotype was counted only a few times. A second PCR, run for 7 to 11 cycles, used a sample-barcoded 5' primer plus a J-beta primer mix. TCRdb independently ran MiXCR on the 5' RACE reads; one entry per CDR3 protein. This repertoire shows over 1,500,000 distinct CDR3 sequences, 35% to 50% found once; its top ten account for roughly 24%. The TCR comes from a human donor in good health. Sequenced sample: blood.

The CDR3 region is CASAPLGANVLTF. The CDR3 bases are TGTGCCAGCGCCCCTTTGGGGGCCAACGTCCTGACTTTC. The chain carries TRBV27 and TRBJ2-6, with D unclear. Trimming left V 8 bases short and J 4 bases short, with 9 bases between. CDR3 length equals 13 residues. CDR1 is MNHEY and CDR2 is SMNVEV in the germline V gene (reference sequence).